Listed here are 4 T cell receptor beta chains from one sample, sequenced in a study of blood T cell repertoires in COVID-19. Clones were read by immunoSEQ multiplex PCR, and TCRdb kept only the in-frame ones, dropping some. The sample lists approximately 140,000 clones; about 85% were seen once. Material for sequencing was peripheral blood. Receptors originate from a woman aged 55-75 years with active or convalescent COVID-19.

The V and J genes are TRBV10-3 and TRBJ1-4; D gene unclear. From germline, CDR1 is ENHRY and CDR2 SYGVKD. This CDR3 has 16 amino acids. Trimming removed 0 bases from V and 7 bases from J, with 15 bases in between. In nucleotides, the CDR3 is TGTGCCATCAGTGAGTCTGGGCCCCGAGCGGGTGAAAAACTGTTTTTT. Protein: CAISESGPRAGEKLFF.

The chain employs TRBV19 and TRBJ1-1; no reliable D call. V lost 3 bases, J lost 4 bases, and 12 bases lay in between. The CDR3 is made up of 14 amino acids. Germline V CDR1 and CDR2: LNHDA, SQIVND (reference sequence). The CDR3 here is CASSISEEVTEAFF. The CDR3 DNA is TGTGCCAGTAGTATTTCGGAGGAAGTCACTGAAGCTTTCTTT.

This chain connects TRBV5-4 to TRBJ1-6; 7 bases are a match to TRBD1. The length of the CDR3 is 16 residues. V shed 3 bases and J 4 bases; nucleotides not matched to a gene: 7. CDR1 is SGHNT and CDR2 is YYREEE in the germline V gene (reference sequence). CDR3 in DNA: TGTGCCAGCAGCTCGCGGCGGGACAGTTATAATTCACCCCTCCACTTT. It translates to CASSSRRDSYNSPLHF. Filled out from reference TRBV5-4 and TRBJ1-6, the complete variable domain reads ETGVTQSPTHLIKTRGQQVTLRCSSQSGHNTVSWYQQALGQGPQFIFQYYREEENGRGNFPPRFSGLQFPNYSSELNVNALELDDSALYLCASSSRRDSYNSPLHFGNGTRLTVT.

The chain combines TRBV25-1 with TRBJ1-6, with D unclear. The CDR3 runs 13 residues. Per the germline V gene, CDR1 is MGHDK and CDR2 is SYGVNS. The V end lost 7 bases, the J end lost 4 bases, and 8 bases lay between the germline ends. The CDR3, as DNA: TGTGCCAGCACAGGCACGTATAATTCACCCCTCCACTTT. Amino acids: CASTGTYNSPLHF.